This T cell receptor (beta chain) comes out of a study of Ad26.COV2.S vaccination and SARS-CoV-2 variants. Study overall: Donor had been placed in the Ad26.COV2.S arm of the COV1001 trial.

Described treatment: around 19 received Ad26.COV2.S at low or high dose, single or two shots; several received placebo; per-sample allocation not given. After the first vaccine or placebo injection, samples were drawn on day 63. V lost 4 bases and J 7 bases, leaving 16 bases between the germline ends. Germline CDR1 is SEHNR and CDR2 is FQNEAQ (reference sequence). The CDR3 sequence is 15 residues long. Profiling relied on immunoSEQ multiplex PCR, and the TCRdb table lists in-frame clones only, not all of them. The data contain some 290,000 clones, around four fifths of them singletons. Sequencing used peripheral blood, obtained in a trial of Ad26.COV2.S vaccine versus placebo. This clonotype originated in a person aged 18-65 years who received the Ad26.COV2.S COVID-19 vaccine or a placebo. The chain has TRBV7-9 and TRBJ1-4; the D is unclear. The CDR3 sequence is CASSSSGERTEKLFF. In DNA, the CDR3 is TGTGCCAGCAGCTCTTCCGGTGAAAGAACTGAAAAACTGTTTTTT.